The subject of this entry is one T cell receptor beta chain. Its target is unknown. The sample comes from a study of OX40 agonist ivuxolimab in advanced cancers. Study background: Dose-escalation cases comprised hepatocellular carcinoma, melanoma, renal cell or head and neck cancer. Partial responses were recorded for three patients, including one with hepatocellular carcinoma and two with cutaneous melanoma. Study-wide findings and caveats: CD8+ T cells averaged more expanded clones than CD4+. The CD4+ and CD8+ T cells in the blood had expanded clonally by week 6 at 0.1 to 3.0 mg/kg.

CDR1 and CDR2 from the germline V gene are LNHNV and YYDKDF (reference sequence). CDR3 length equals 12 residues. V dropped 5 bases and J dropped 8 bases, with 10 bases sitting between them. TCRdb's table, derived via immunoSEQ multiplex PCR, lists solely in-frame clones and lacks some. The sample comprises some 30,000 clones, more than 85% of which are singletons, and around 21% rests with the top ten. J is TRBJ1-3 and V is TRBV15; D is undetermined. The sequence was obtained from an adult with an advanced solid tumor such as melanoma, head and neck, liver or kidney cancer. This specimen was CD4+ or CD8+ T cells sorted from blood, taken in a trial of the OX40 agonist ivuxolimab. The DNA for the CDR3 is TGTGCCACCAGCCCTTCCGGGGACACCATATATTTT. Its translation: CATSPSGDTIYF.